Below, 22 T cell receptor beta chains from the same sample are listed, as sequenced in a study of T cells in pancreatic ductal adenocarcinoma. Profiling relied on immunoSEQ multiplex PCR, and the TCRdb table lists in-frame clones only, not all of them. Seen here are some 20,000 clones, roughly 90% observed once, and the top ten hold around 0.94%. No neoadjuvant therapy was given to the selected pancreatic ductal adenocarcinoma patients before their surgery. Sequenced sample: PBMCs. These receptors came from a human donor with pancreatic ductal adenocarcinoma.

The genes are TRBV9 and TRBJ2-7; perhaps TRBD2 as D (6 bases). The CDR3 loop spans 14 amino acids. Germline V lookup: CDR1 SGDLS, CDR2 YYNGEE. Trimming took 0 bases from V and 3 from J, leaving 10 bases between them. CDR3 coding DNA: TGTGCCAGCAGCGTAGGTGGAGGGGACTACGAGCAGTACTTC. Translating it yields CASSVGGGDYEQYF.

The sample holds a few counts of this clone. The V gene is TRBV13, the J gene TRBJ2-7, with 12 bases lining up with TRBD2. This CDR3 has 14 amino acids. CDR1 and CDR2 (germline): PRHDT, FYEKMQ (reference sequence). V lost 5 bases and J lost 3; bases outside the gene matches: 2. The CDR3 reads CASSRTSGDYEQYF. As DNA, the CDR3 is TGTGCCAGCAGCAGGACTAGCGGGGACTACGAGCAGTACTTC.

This clone was counted between two and nine times. DNA of the CDR3: TGTGCCACCCAAACCGGTCCAGGGGGGGATACGCAGTATTTT. As protein: CATQTGPGGDTQYF. The V call is TRBV19, the J call TRBJ2-3; TRBD1 is a possible D gene (7 bases). V lost 10 bases and J lost 6, with 20 bases in between. Germline loops: CDR1 LNHDA, CDR2 SQIVND (reference sequence). The CDR3 is made up of 14 amino acids. Full variable domain (rest looked up from reference TRBV19 and TRBJ2-3): DGGITQSPKYLFRKEGQNVTLSCEQNLNHDAMYWYRQDPGQGLRLIYYSQIVNDFQKGDIAEGYSVSREKKESFPLTVTSAQKNPTAFYLCATQTGPGGDTQYFGPGTRLTVL.

Written as DNA, the CDR3 is TGTGCCACCTGTCAAGGGGTTAACACTGAAGCTTTCTTT. This codes for CATCQGVNTEAFF. The chain carries TRBV2 and TRBJ1-1; D may be TRBD1 (5 bases). Per germline, CDR1 SNHLY and CDR2 FYNNEI. The CDR3 length is 13 residues. V was pared by 10 bases and J by 2 bases, with 14 bases between.

V usage is TRBV11-2 and J usage is TRBJ2-2; the D gene is possibly TRBD2 (6 bases). Germline CDR1 SGHAT, CDR2 FQNNGV. V was clipped by 7 bases and J by 6 bases, with 15 bases between them. This CDR3 spans 14 amino acids. CDR3 region: CASNDYRGSGELFF. The CDR3 DNA is TGTGCCAGCAACGACTATCGGGGGTCCGGGGAGCTGTTTTTT.

This clone was observed once. The chain recombines TRBV7-2 with TRBJ2-7; D is possibly TRBD2 (7 bases). Between the trimmed V and J ends, which lost 5 bases and 0 bases, there was a span of 23 bases. Per the germline V gene, CDR1 is SGHTA and CDR2 is FQGNSA. The CDR3 is 18 amino acids. The chain's CDR3 is CASSELVGGGRHSYEQYF. The CDR3 DNA sequence: TGTGCCAGCAGCGAACTGGTGGGGGGGGGCAGACACTCCTACGAGCAGTACTTC.

In this sample, this clone turned up once. The chain is built from TRBV28 and TRBJ2-3, with 8 bases lining up with TRBD2. J lost 4 bases, V lost 2 bases, and 5 bases had no gene match. Germline assignment: CDR1 MDHEN and CDR2 SYDVKM. This CDR3 region has 15 residues. CDR3: CASSLGTGGPDTQYF. CDR3 bases: TGTGCCAGCAGTTTAGGTACGGGAGGGCCAGATACGCAGTATTTT.

J is TRBJ1-2 and V is TRBV6-5; D is uncertain. The germline V gene has CDR1 MNHEY and CDR2 SVGAGI. The CDR3 runs to 14 residues. V lost 0 bases and J lost 4, with 9 bases in between. For the CDR3, the DNA is TGTGCCAGCAGTTACTCCGAGGGCGGCTATGGCTACACCTTC. This encodes CASSYSEGGYGYTF.

This clone was counted only a few times. The gene calls are TRBV2 and TRBJ1-5, with D unclear. The CDR3 spans 13 residues. Trimming pared 10 bases from V and 1 base from J, leaving 11 bases between. CDR1 and CDR2 (germline): SNHLY, FYNNEI. CDR3 coding DNA: TGTGCCACAGCGGATGAGAGCAATCAGCCCCAGCATTTT. Its protein product is CATADESNQPQHF.

The chain carries TRBV6-5 and TRBJ2-2; no clear D gene. Trimming pared 2 bases from V and 4 bases from J, leaving 8 bases between. Germline V gene lookup returns CDR1 MNHEY and CDR2 SVGAGI. CDR3 length equals 14 residues. CDR3 bases: TGTGCCAGCAGTTACACGGGTGGCACCGGGGAGCTGTTTTTT. Its protein is CASSYTGGTGELFF.

The chain combines TRBV7-2 with TRBJ1-2; 7 nucleotides line up with TRBD1. V trimming: 5 bases; J trimming: 6 bases; junction bases outside the gene matches: 6. CDR1 SGHTA and CDR2 FQGNSA come from the germline V gene. The CDR3 is 13 amino acids. The CDR3 DNA sequence: TGTGCCAGCAGCCTCTTCACAGGGGATGGCTACACCTTC. Its translation is CASSLFTGDGYTF.

This chain connects TRBV7-2 to TRBJ1-1; D is ambiguous. This CDR3 region has 13 residues. The V end lost 3 bases, the J end lost 1 base, and 6 bases lay between the germline ends. Germline V gene sequence: CDR1 SGHTA, CDR2 FQGNSA. The CDR3 loop reads CASSLTQNTEAFF. Written as DNA, the CDR3 is TGTGCCAGCAGCTTGACACAGAACACTGAAGCTTTCTTT.

This clone was recorded only once. V is TRBV5-4 and J is TRBJ2-7, with 8 bases matching TRBD2. Germline CDR1 is SGHNT and CDR2 is YYREEE (reference sequence). Trimming removed 7 bases from V and 0 bases from J; junction bases left unmatched: 6. This CDR3 has 14 residues. CDR3 DNA sequence: TGTGCCAGCCGGGAGGGAGGGGGCTCCTACGAGCAGTACTTC. It is translated as CASREGGGSYEQYF. The variable domain in full, completed from reference TRBV5-4 and TRBJ2-7, reads ETGVTQSPTHLIKTRGQQVTLRCSSQSGHNTVSWYQQALGQGPQFIFQYYREEENGRGNFPPRFSGLQFPNYSSELNVNALELDDSALYLCASREGGGSYEQYFGPGTRLTVT.

V gene TRBV11-1 combines with J gene TRBJ2-5, with TRBD2 matching 10 bases. Trimming cost V 6 bases and J 4 bases; bases outside gene matches: 11. Germline values: CDR1 SGHAT, CDR2 FQDESV (reference sequence). This CDR3 is built from 16 residues. This chain's CDR3 is CASRGAGGLIGETQYF. CDR3 DNA: TGTGCCAGCAGAGGAGCGGGGGGGCTGATTGGAGAGACCCAGTACTTC. Full variable domain (missing parts from reference TRBV11-1 and TRBJ2-5): EAEVAQSPRYKITEKSQAVAFWCDPISGHATLYWYRQILGQGPELLVQFQDESVVDDSQLPKDRFSAERLKGVDSTLKIQPAELGDSAMYLCASRGAGGLIGETQYFGPGTRLLVL.

This CDR3 reads CASSLRGAGGNEQFF. Here the CDR3 DNA reads TGTGCCAGCAGTCTTAGGGGGGCAGGGGGCAATGAGCAGTTCTTC. This chain links TRBV6-5 with TRBJ2-1; D may be TRBD1 (7 bases). Germline V gives CDR1 MNHEY, CDR2 SVGAGI. The CDR3 covers 15 residues. V lost 5 bases and J 6 bases, leaving 17 bases between the germline ends.

The rearrangement uses TRBV19 and TRBJ1-2; the D gene is possibly TRBD1 (6 bases). V gave up 10 bases and J gave up 7 bases, with 13 bases separating them. The length of the CDR3 is 11 residues. Germline CDR1 and CDR2: LNHDA and SQIVND (reference sequence). The CDR3 nucleotides read TGTGCCACCGAACAGGGTTCTGGCTACACCTTC. It codes for CATEQGSGYTF.

The chain couples TRBV5-8 to TRBJ1-5, with D perhaps matching TRBD1 (5 bases). Trimming stripped 1 base from V and 7 bases from J, with 12 bases between. Germline V lookup: CDR1 SGHTS, CDR2 YDEGEE. This CDR3 spans 14 amino acids. CDR3 nucleotide sequence: TGTGCCAGCAGCTTGATGGGGGGAGGGCAGCCCCAGCATTTT. The encoded protein is CASSLMGGGQPQHF.

In DNA form, the CDR3 reads TGTGCCAGCACCAACCTCATCGGGGGGCTGGGTCAGCCCCAGCATTTT. Amino acids: CASTNLIGGLGQPQHF. The chain employs TRBV28 and TRBJ1-5; D is possibly TRBD1 (6 bases). The V gene's germline CDR1 is MDHEN and CDR2 SYDVKM. This CDR3 is 16 amino acids long. Trimming left V 7 bases short and J 6 bases short, with 22 bases between.

This clone occurred once. This sequence joins TRBV10-3 and TRBJ2-2; D is unclear. Germline CDR1 and CDR2: ENHRY and SYGVKD. CDR3 size: 16 residues. V gave up 0 bases and J gave up 1 base, with 9 bases separating them. The CDR3 loop is CAISESILGNTGELFF. As DNA, the CDR3 is TGTGCCATCAGTGAGTCGATTCTAGGGAACACCGGGGAGCTGTTTTTT.

The chain links TRBV28 to TRBJ2-7; 7 bases are a match to TRBD1. Looked up from germline, CDR1 is MDHEN and CDR2 is SYDVKM. V gave up 6 bases and J gave up 3 bases; unmatched junction bases: 11. The CDR3 runs 15 residues. CDR3 in DNA: TGTGCCAGCAGCCTGACCGGGACAGCCGACTACGAGCAGTACTTC. Translating it yields CASSLTGTADYEQYF. The variable domain in full, completed from reference TRBV28 and TRBJ2-7, reads DVKVTQSSRYLVKRTGEKVFLECVQDMDHENMFWYRQDPGLGLRLIYFSYDVKMKEKGDIPEGYSVSREKKERFSLILESASTNQTSMYLCASSLTGTADYEQYFGPGTRLTVT.

The V gene is TRBV6-1, the J gene TRBJ2-7, with D perhaps matching TRBD1 (6 bases). V was clipped by 6 bases and J by 6 bases, with 12 bases between them. The V gene's germline CDR1 is MNHNS and CDR2 SASEGT. The CDR3 runs 12 residues. The CDR3 bases are TGTGCCAGCAGCGTAACAGGGTTCGAGCAGTACTTC. It yields the protein CASSVTGFEQYF.

This chain uses TRBV28 with TRBJ1-1; possibly TRBD1 for D (6 bases). Trimming left V 5 bases short and J 7 bases short, with 23 bases between. The CDR3 consists of 16 residues. The V gene's germline CDR1 is MDHEN and CDR2 SYDVKM. In DNA, the CDR3 is TGTGCCAGCAGTCCCTACAAGACAGGTAGAAAGGGTGAAGCTTTCTTT. This gives the protein CASSPYKTGRKGEAFF.